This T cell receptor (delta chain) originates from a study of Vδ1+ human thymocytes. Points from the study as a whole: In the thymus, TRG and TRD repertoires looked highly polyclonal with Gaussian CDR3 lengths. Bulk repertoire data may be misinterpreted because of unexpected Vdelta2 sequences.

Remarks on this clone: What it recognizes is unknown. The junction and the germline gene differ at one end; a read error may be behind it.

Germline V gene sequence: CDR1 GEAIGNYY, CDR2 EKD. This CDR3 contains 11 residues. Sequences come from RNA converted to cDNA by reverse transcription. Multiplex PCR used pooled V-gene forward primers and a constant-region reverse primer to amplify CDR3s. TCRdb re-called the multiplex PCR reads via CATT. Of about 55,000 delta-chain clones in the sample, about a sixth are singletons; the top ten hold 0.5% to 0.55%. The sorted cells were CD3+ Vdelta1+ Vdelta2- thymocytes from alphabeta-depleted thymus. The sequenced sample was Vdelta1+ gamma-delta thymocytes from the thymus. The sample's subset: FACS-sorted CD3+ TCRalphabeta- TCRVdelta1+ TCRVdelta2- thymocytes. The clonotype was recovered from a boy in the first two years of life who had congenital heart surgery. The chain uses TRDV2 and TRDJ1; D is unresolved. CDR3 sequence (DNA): TGTGCCTGCAGTCACACCGATAAACCCATCTTT. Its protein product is CACSHTDKPIF.